Shown below are 31 T cell receptor beta chains from a single sample sequenced in a study of T cells after yellow fever vaccination. MiXCR, run by TCRdb on the 5' RACE reads, gives a single entry per CDR3 protein. The data show under 300,000 distinct CDR3 sequences, with less than 8.5% seen just once and roughly 0.86% held by the top ten. Sequenced here: CD4+ T cells sorted from PBMCs, sampled 15 days after the yellow fever booster vaccination. All receptors come from a man between 25 and 39 years old who received the YFV17D yellow fever vaccine.

The chain couples TRBV5-1 to TRBJ2-1, with D possibly called TRBD1 or TRBD2 (5 bases each). The V gene's germline CDR1 is SGHRS and CDR2 YFSETQ. Trimming pared 1 base from V and 4 bases from J, leaving 12 bases between. This CDR3 is built from 15 residues. In DNA, the CDR3 is TGCGCCAGCAGCTTGCCCCAGGGAGCTTACAATGAGCAGTTCTTC. Encoded protein: CASSLPQGAYNEQFF.

The table lists this clonotype with a few counts. The V gene is TRBV4-3, the J gene TRBJ2-3, with 9 bases that match TRBD1. V dropped 0 bases and J dropped 6; count of bases not matched to a gene: 4. This CDR3 contains 15 residues. In germline, CDR1 is LGHNA, CDR2 YSLEER. CDR3 amino acids: CASSQDGTGTDTQYF. CDR3 nucleotide sequence: TGCGCCAGCAGCCAAGATGGGACAGGGACGGATACGCAGTATTTT.

This clonotype appeared a few times. V gene TRBV12-3 or TRBV12-4 combines with J gene TRBJ2-5; D gene ambiguous. Trimming removed 1 base from V and 7 bases from J, with 13 bases in between. The CDR3 contains 14 residues. The CDR3 coding sequence is TGTGCCAGCAGTTTAGGTTGGGGTGAGGCGACCCAGTACTTC. Amino acid sequence: CASSLGWGEATQYF.

V is TRBV7-9 and J is TRBJ2-7, with 9 nucleotides matching TRBD2. Looked up from germline, CDR1 is SEHNR and CDR2 is FQNEAQ (reference sequence). The V segment lost 4 bases and the J segment 3 bases; nucleotides outside the gene matches: 4. The CDR3 sequence is 14 residues long. The CDR3 nucleotides read TGTGCCAGCAGCTCAGGACTAGCGAACTACGAGCAGTACTTC. Protein: CASSSGLANYEQYF.

The chain joins TRBV27 to TRBJ2-6; D gene uncertain. Trimming left V 7 bases short and J 0 bases short, with 16 bases between. CDR1 is MNHEY and CDR2 is SMNVEV in the germline V gene (reference sequence). The CDR3 consists of 17 residues. This CDR3 reads CASKSVKGSSGANVLTF. In DNA, the CDR3 is TGTGCCAGCAAATCGGTCAAGGGTAGCTCTGGGGCCAACGTCCTGACTTTC.

This clonotype was picked up a small number of times. The chain links TRBV7-8 to TRBJ1-5; D gene uncertain. Germline V gene lookup returns CDR1 SGHVS and CDR2 FQNEAQ. The CDR3 extends over 13 amino acids. The ends were cut back, 4 bases at V and 10 bases at J, with 14 bases in the middle. CDR3 sequence (DNA): TGTGCCAGCAGCTCCGGGAGGTGGGGACCCCAGCATTTT. Amino acids: CASSSGRWGPQHF.

This clonotype was counted at least ten times. The chain couples TRBV27 to TRBJ1-2; weak D call: TRBD1 (5 bases). Trimming left V 3 bases short and J 3 bases short, with 8 bases between. Germline CDR1 and CDR2: MNHEY and SMNVEV (reference sequence). The CDR3 spans 13 residues. The DNA for the CDR3 is TGTGCCAGCAGTTTGACAGCCCACTATGGCTACACCTTC. This codes for CASSLTAHYGYTF.

This clonotype was observed a handful of times. The chain recombines TRBV18 with TRBJ2-2; TRBD2 matches at 8 bases. CDR1 KGHSH and CDR2 LQKENI come from the germline V gene. Losses at the gene ends were 6 bases for V and 1 base for J; bases not matched to a gene: 19. The CDR3 sequence is 20 residues long. Written as DNA, the CDR3 is TGTGCCAGCTCCCCTGTCCCTGCCAGCGGGAGCGTACGGAACACCGGGGAGCTGTTTTTT. Its protein product is CASSPVPASGSVRNTGELFF.

This clonotype has only a few counts. This rearrangement joins TRBV10-3 to TRBJ2-7; 9 bases are shared with TRBD1. Germline CDR1 is ENHRY and CDR2 is SYGVKD. Germline trimming cut 7 bases from V and 1 base from J; bases unmatched to any gene: 5. The CDR3 totals 14 residues. This CDR3 reads CAINAGQGSYEQYF. The DNA for the CDR3 is TGTGCCATCAACGCGGGACAGGGATCCTACGAGCAGTACTTC.

This clonotype was seen at least ten times. V is TRBV20-1 and J is TRBJ1-6; TRBD1 aligns across 9 bases. The CDR3 runs 15 residues. Trimming took 1 base from V and 11 from J; bases not matched to a gene: 9. CDR1 and CDR2 (germline): DFQATT, SNEGSKA (reference sequence). CDR3 sequence: CSARGSGTGLTPLHF. The CDR3 DNA reads TGCAGTGCTAGAGGAAGCGGGACAGGGCTTACACCCCTCCACTTT.

This clonotype was counted between two and nine times. The rearrangement links TRBV19 to TRBJ2-1, with 10 bases identical to TRBD2. Germline loops: CDR1 LNHDA, CDR2 SQIVND (reference sequence). The J segment lost 7 bases and the V segment lost 3 bases, leaving 6 bases of the junction unmatched. The CDR3 sequence is 15 residues long. CDR3 loop: CASSIRSGRVNEQFF. CDR3 coding DNA: TGTGCCAGTAGTATTAGGAGCGGGAGGGTAAATGAGCAGTTCTTC.

The chain links TRBV15 to TRBJ2-3; no firm D call. Trimming cost V 0 bases and J 5 bases, with 9 bases left between them. CDR3 length: 14 amino acids. Germline V gives CDR1 LNHNV, CDR2 YYDKDF (reference sequence). DNA for the CDR3: TGTGCCACCAGCAGAGATCAAGTGGGAGATACGCAGTATTTT. This sequence encodes CATSRDQVGDTQYF.

This clonotype was detected a few times. This chain uses TRBV19 with TRBJ2-1, with TRBD2 identical over 7 bases. The V gene end was trimmed by 8 bases and the J gene end by 5 bases; junction bases not matched to a gene: 18. CDR1 is LNHDA, CDR2 SQIVND, per germline (reference sequence). The CDR3 length is 17 residues. The CDR3 bases are TGTGCCAGTGGCCTAGCGGCCGTCACCGGACTCAACAATGAGCAGTTCTTC. Its translation: CASGLAAVTGLNNEQFF.

The chain uses TRBV6-2 or TRBV6-3 and TRBJ2-7; the match to TRBD2 covers 12 bases. The CDR3 has 15 residues. V lost 7 bases and J lost 5; bases outside the gene matches: 9. Germline CDR1 and CDR2: MNHEY and SVGEGT. The CDR3 DNA reads as TGTGCCAGCAATGAACCGGGACTAGCGGGTGACGAGCAGTACTTC. Encoded protein: CASNEPGLAGDEQYF.

This chain joins TRBV5-1 and TRBJ2-1; 8 nucleotides match TRBD2. The CDR3 runs 14 residues. V was clipped by 3 bases and J by 10 bases; unmatched bases: 9. Germline loops: CDR1 SGHRS, CDR2 YFSETQ. CDR3 in DNA: TGCGCCAGCAGCTGGACGACGGGGGGGCCAGAGCAGTTCTTC. It yields the protein CASSWTTGGPEQFF.

This clonotype was picked up many times. The chain links TRBV5-1 to TRBJ2-7; unclear D gene. The CDR3 loop spans 14 amino acids. Trimming left V 2 bases short and J 1 base short, with 10 bases between. Per the germline V gene, CDR1 is SGHRS and CDR2 is YFSETQ. The CDR3 DNA sequence: TGCGCCAGCAGCTTCGGACCGCATTCCTACGAGCAGTACTTC. Encoded protein: CASSFGPHSYEQYF.

In this sample, this clonotype turned up a few times. CDR3: CAISGYLIAGAAEQFF. The DNA of the CDR3 is TGTGCCATCAGTGGGTATCTGATAGCGGGAGCGGCTGAGCAGTTCTTC. The chain links TRBV10-3 to TRBJ2-1; TRBD2 aligns across 9 bases. V trimming: 4 bases; J trimming: 9 bases; junction bases outside the gene matches: 13. The CDR3 has 16 amino acids. The germline V gene has CDR1 ENHRY and CDR2 SYGVKD.

In this sample, this clonotype turned up a few times. The V gene is TRBV28, the J gene TRBJ2-3; D may be TRBD1 or TRBD2 (5 bases each). CDR1 and CDR2 from the germline V gene are MDHEN and SYDVKM. V was clipped by 5 bases and J by 1 base, with 13 bases between them. The CDR3 covers 15 residues. The CDR3 DNA sequence: TGTGCCAGCAGTCTCCCAATGGGGGGCACAGATACGCAGTATTTT. This encodes CASSLPMGGTDTQYF.

The chain uses TRBV20-1 and TRBJ1-2; D may be TRBD1 (6 bases). Germline V CDR1 and CDR2: DFQATT, SNEGSKA (reference sequence). Trimming took off 6 bases at V and 5 bases at J, with 19 bases between the two ends. CDR3 size: 14 residues. The DNA for the CDR3 is TGCAGTGCAACGACAGGCTCTATGGAGTATGGCTACACCTTC. Its translation is CSATTGSMEYGYTF.

The table lists this clonotype with many counts. The J gene is TRBJ1-1, the V gene TRBV5-1, with D possibly being TRBD1 (5 bases). Germline-derived CDR1 and CDR2 are SGHRS and YFSETQ. V was clipped by 4 bases and J by 4 bases, with 14 bases between them. The CDR3 contains 14 residues. The CDR3 spells CASSGDPRGTEAFF. The CDR3 DNA reads TGCGCCAGCAGCGGGGACCCGCGGGGCACTGAAGCTTTCTTT.

With regard to this clonotype: One junction end disagrees with the germline gene, perhaps due to a read error. The chain joins TRBV6-2 or TRBV6-3 to TRBJ2-1, with 11 bases identical to TRBD2. The CDR3 is 13 residues long. Germline V gene data show CDR1 as MNHEY and CDR2 as SVGEGT. The CDR3 region is CASSYPLAGGGRF. In DNA form, the CDR3 reads TGTGCCAGCAGTTACCCTCTAGCGGGAGGAGGCAGATTC.

In its sample, this clonotype was seen many times. The chain is built from TRBV23-1 and TRBJ2-3; D ambiguous. TRBV23-1 is treated as an ORF (open reading frame) with a function not yet certain. The CDR3 is made up of 14 amino acids. The V end was cut by 0 bases, the J end by 4 bases, with 8 bases between. The CDR3 bases are TGCGCCAGCAGTCAATCCCCAATCTCAGATACGCAGTATTTT. Translation: CASSQSPISDTQYF.

This clonotype occurred many times. The genes are TRBV20-1 and TRBJ2-1; 9 nucleotides match TRBD1. The CDR3 spans 15 residues. CDR1 and CDR2 from the germline V gene are DFQATT and SNEGSKA (reference sequence). CDR3: CSLTGTGPSYNEQFF. The CDR3 DNA is TGCAGCTTGACCGGGACAGGGCCCTCCTACAATGAGCAGTTCTTC.

The rearrangement links TRBV7-2 to TRBJ2-7; 10 bases fit TRBD1. Germline V gene data show CDR1 as SGHTA and CDR2 as FQGNSA. This CDR3 has 15 amino acids. With 1 base clipped from V and 4 bases from J, the junction kept 4 bases outside the gene matches. The CDR3 loop is CASSLDGQGVYEQYF. DNA for the CDR3: TGTGCCAGCAGCTTAGATGGACAGGGGGTGTACGAGCAGTACTTC.

This clonotype was counted ten times or more. The chain links TRBV6-2 or TRBV6-3 to TRBJ1-2; no reliable D call. With 5 bases removed from V and 2 bases from J, the gap between germline ends came to 9 bases. This CDR3 region has 13 residues. Germline V gene data show CDR1 as MNHEY and CDR2 as SVGEGT. The CDR3 DNA follows: TGTGCCAGCAGTCAAGGGATCAACTATGGCTACACCTTC. The encoded protein is CASSQGINYGYTF.

This clonotype was seen a few times. This chain links TRBV7-2 with TRBJ2-3, with D hard to call. V dropped 3 bases and J dropped 5 bases, with 9 bases sitting between them. CDR1 and CDR2 (germline): SGHTA, FQGNSA. The CDR3 loop spans 13 amino acids. In DNA, the CDR3 is TGTGCCAGCAGCTTCACACCCGGAGATACGCAGTATTTT. Translation gives CASSFTPGDTQYF.

The chain is built from TRBV25-1 and TRBJ1-1; D remains ambiguous. Deletions cut 6 bases from V and 8 bases from J, with 13 bases between. CDR1 is MGHDK, CDR2 SYGVNS, per germline. The CDR3 covers 12 residues. The CDR3 is CASSARTDEAFF. CDR3 nucleotides: TGTGCCAGCAGCGCAAGGACTGACGAAGCTTTCTTT.

By sample fraction, this clonotype is medium-sized. The chain is built from TRBV7-2 and TRBJ2-5; 9 bases agree with TRBD2. CDR1 and CDR2 (germline): SGHTA, FQGNSA. Germline trimming cut 5 bases from V and 5 bases from J; bases unmatched to any gene: 9. This CDR3 is built from 15 residues. The CDR3 protein is CASSATSGLSETQYF. The CDR3 DNA reads as TGTGCCAGCAGCGCAACTAGCGGGCTCTCGGAGACCCAGTACTTC.

This clonotype has a handful of counts. V usage is TRBV11-2 and J usage is TRBJ1-4; D is uncertain. The V end lost 3 bases, the J end lost 4 bases, and 12 bases lay between the germline ends. CDR3 length: 15 amino acids. Germline CDR1 SGHAT, CDR2 FQNNGV. The CDR3 here is CASSLGPSNNEKLFF. In DNA, the CDR3 is TGTGCCAGCAGCTTGGGTCCCAGCAATAATGAAAAACTGTTTTTT.

Many counts were recorded for this clonotype. The rearrangement uses TRBV12-3 or TRBV12-4 and TRBJ2-5, with 8 bases that match TRBD1. V was clipped by 5 bases and J by 3 bases; unmatched bases: 2. The CDR3 totals 13 residues. For the CDR3, the DNA is TGTGCCAGCAGTCGGGACAGGAAAGAGACCCAGTACTTC. Translation: CASSRDRKETQYF.

The rearrangement uses TRBV5-4 and TRBJ2-5; possibly TRBD2 for D (5 bases). This CDR3 comprises 14 residues. Germline V gene lookup returns CDR1 SGHNT and CDR2 YYREEE (reference sequence). The ends were cut back, 0 bases at V and 4 bases at J, with 10 bases in the middle. The CDR3 loop is CASSLEDWRETQYF. Written as DNA, the CDR3 is TGTGCCAGCAGCTTGGAGGACTGGCGAGAGACCCAGTACTTC.